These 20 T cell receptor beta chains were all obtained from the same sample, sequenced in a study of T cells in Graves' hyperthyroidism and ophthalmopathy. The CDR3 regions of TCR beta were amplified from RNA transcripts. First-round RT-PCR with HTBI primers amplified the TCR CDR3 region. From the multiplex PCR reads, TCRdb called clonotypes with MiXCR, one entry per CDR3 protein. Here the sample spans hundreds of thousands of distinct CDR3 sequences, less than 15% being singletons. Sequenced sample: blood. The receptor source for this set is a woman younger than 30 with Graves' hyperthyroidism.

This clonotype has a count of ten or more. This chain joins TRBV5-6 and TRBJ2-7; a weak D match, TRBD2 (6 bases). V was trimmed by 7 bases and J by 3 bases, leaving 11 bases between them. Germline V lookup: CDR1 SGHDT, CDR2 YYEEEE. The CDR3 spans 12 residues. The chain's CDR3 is CASGDSRYEQYF. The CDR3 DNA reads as TGTGCCAGCGGGGACTCCCGCTACGAGCAGTACTTC.

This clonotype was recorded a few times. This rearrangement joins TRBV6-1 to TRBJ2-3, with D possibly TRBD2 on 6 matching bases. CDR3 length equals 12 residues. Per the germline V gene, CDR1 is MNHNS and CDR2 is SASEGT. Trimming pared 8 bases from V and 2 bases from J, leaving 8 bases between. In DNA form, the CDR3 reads TGTGCCAGCCCTAGCGCCACAGATACGCAGTATTTT. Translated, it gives CASPSATDTQYF.

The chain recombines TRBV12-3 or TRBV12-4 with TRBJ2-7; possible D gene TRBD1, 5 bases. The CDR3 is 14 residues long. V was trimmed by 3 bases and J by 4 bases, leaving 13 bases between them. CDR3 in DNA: TGTGCCAGCAGTTTTGGGGCGCAGGTGTACGAGCAGTACTTC. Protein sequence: CASSFGAQVYEQYF.

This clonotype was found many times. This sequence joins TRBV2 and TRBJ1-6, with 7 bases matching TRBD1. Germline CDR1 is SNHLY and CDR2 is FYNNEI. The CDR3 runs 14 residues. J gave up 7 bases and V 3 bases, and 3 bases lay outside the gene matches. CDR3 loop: CASSERGRNSPLHF. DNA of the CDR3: TGTGCCAGCAGTGAGAGGGGGCGAAATTCACCCCTCCACTTT.

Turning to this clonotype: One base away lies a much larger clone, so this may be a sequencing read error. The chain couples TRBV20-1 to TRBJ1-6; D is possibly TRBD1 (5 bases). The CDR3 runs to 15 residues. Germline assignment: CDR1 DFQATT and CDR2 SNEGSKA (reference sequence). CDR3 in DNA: TGCAGTGCTGCGGGCAGGGCAATTGATAATTCACCCCCCCACTTT. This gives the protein CSAAGRAIDNSPPHF.

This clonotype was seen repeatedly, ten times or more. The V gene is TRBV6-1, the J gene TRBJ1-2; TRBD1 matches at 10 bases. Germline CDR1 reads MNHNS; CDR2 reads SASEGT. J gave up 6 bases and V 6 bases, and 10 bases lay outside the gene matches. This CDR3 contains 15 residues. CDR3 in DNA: TGTGCCAGCAGCTTGACAGGGGGCGAAGGCAATGGCTACACCTTC. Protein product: CASSLTGGEGNGYTF.

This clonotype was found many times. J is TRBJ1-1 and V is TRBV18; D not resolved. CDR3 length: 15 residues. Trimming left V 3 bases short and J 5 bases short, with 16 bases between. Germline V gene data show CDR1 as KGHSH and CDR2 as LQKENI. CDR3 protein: CASSPWTGVGTEAFF. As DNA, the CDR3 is TGTGCCAGCTCACCTTGGACTGGGGTCGGGACTGAAGCTTTCTTT.

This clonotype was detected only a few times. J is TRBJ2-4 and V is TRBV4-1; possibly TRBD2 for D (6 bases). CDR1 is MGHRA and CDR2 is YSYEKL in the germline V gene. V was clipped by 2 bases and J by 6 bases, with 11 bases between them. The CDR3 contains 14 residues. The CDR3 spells CASSQRTTLNIQYF. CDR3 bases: TGCGCCAGCAGCCAAAGGACTACCCTAAACATTCAGTACTTC.

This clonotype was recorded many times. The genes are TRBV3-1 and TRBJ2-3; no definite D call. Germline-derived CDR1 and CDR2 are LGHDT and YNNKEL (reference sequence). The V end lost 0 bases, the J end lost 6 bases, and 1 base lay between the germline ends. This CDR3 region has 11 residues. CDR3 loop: CASSQEDTQYF. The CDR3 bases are TGTGCCAGCAGCCAAGAGGATACGCAGTATTTT.

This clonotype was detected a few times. CDR3 residues: CASSHRTGLHGYTF. The CDR3 coding sequence is TGTGCCAGCAGCCATAGGACAGGGCTCCATGGCTACACCTTC. This chain joins TRBV7-9 and TRBJ1-2, with TRBD1 matching 8 bases. The CDR3 sequence is 14 residues long. Germline CDR1 and CDR2: SEHNR and FQNEAQ (reference sequence). V trimming: 5 bases; J trimming: 6 bases; junction bases outside the gene matches: 8.

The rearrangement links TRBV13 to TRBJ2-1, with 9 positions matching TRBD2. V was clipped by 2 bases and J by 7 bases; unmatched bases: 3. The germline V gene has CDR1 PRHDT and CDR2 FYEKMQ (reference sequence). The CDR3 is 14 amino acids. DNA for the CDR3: TGTGCCAGCAGCTTAAGCCTAGCGGGGAATGAGCAGTTCTTC. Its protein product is CASSLSLAGNEQFF.

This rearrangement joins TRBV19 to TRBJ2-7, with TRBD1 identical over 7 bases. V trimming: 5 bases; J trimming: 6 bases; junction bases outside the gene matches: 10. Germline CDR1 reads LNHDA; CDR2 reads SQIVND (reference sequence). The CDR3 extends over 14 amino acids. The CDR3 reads CASSADRVVSEQYF. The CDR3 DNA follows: TGTGCCAGTAGTGCTGACAGGGTAGTCTCCGAGCAGTACTTC.

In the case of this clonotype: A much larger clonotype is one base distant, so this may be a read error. The CDR3 loop is CARKGHQSANTGELFF. DNA for the CDR3: TGTGCCAGGAAAGGACACCAGTCCGCGAACACCGGGGAGCTGTTTTTT. The chain uses TRBV2 and TRBJ2-2; perhaps TRBD1 as D (5 bases). The CDR3 has 16 residues. V lost 9 bases and J lost 0, with 17 bases in between. Per germline, CDR1 SNHLY and CDR2 FYNNEI.

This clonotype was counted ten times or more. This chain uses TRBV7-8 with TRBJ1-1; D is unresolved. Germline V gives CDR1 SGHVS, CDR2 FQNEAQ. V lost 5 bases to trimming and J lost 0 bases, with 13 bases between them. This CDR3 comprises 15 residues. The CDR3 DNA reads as TGTGCCAGCAGCGCTATGCGACGGATGAACACTGAAGCTTTCTTT. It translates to CASSAMRRMNTEAFF.

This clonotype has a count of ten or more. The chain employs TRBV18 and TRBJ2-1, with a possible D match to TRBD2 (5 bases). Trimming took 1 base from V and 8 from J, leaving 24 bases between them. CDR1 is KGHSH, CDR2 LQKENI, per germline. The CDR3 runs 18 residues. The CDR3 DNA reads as TGTGCCAGCTCACCACAGGAAGCGGTTAGCCCTTTGGGCGATGAGCAGTTCTTC. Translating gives CASSPQEAVSPLGDEQFF.

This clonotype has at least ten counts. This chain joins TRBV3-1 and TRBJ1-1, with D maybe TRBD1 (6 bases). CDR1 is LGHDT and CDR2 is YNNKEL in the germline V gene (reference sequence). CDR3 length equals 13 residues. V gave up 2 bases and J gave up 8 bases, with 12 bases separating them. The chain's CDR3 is CASSQFTGQEAFF. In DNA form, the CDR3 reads TGTGCCAGCAGCCAATTTACCGGACAGGAAGCTTTCTTT.

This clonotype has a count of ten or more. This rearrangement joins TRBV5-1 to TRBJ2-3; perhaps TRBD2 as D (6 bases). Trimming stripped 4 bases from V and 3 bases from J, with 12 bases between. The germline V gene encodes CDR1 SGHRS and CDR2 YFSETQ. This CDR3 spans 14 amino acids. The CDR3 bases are TGCGCCAGCAGCAACAGGCGGGGAACAGATACGCAGTATTTT. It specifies CASSNRRGTDTQYF.

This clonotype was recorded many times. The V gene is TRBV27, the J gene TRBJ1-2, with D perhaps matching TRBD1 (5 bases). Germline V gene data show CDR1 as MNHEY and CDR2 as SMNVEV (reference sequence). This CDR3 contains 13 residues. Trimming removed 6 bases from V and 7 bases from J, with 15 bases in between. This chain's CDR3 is CASSQWGEGGYTF. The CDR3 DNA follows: TGTGCCAGCAGCCAATGGGGGGAGGGTGGCTACACCTTC.

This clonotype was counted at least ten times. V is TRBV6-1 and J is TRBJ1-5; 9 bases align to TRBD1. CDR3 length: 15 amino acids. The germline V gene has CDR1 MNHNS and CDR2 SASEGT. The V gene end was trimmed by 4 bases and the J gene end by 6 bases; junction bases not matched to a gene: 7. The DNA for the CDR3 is TGTGCCAGCAGTGGACCGGGACAGGGTACTCAGCCCCAGCATTTT. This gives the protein CASSGPGQGTQPQHF.

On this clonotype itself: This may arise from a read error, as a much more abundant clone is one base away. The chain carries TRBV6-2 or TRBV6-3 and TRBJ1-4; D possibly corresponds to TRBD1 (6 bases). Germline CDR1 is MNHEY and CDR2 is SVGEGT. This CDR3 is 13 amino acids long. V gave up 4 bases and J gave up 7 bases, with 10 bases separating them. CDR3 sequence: CASSSGAGEKLFF. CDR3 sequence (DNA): TGTGCCAGCAGTTCAGGGGCGGGTGAAAAACTGTTTTTT.